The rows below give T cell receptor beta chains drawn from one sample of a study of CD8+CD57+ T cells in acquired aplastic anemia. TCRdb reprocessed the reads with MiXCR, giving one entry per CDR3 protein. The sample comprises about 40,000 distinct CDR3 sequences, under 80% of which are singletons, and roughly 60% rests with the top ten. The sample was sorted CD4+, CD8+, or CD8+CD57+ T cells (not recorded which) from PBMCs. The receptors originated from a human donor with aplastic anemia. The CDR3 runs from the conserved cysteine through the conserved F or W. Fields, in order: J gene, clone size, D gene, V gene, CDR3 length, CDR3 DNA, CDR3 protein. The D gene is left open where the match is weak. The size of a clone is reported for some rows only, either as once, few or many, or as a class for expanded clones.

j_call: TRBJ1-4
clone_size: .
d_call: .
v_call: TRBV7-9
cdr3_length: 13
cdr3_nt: TGTGCCAGCAGCGGGAGTAGGGATGAAAAACTGTTTTTT
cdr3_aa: CASSGSRDEKLFF

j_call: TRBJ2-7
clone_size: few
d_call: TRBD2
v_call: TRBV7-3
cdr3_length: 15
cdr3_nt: TGTGCCAGCAGCCTCCGTCCGGGACTAGTCTACGAGCAGTACTTC
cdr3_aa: CASSLRPGLVYEQYF

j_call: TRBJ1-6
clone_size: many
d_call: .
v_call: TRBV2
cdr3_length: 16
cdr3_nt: TGTGCCAGCAGAATGACAGAGAGCTCCTATAATTCACCCCTCCACTTT
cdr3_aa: CASRMTESSYNSPLHF

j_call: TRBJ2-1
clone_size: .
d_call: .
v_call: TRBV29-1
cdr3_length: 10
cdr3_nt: TGCAGCGTTGAAGAGAATGAGCAGTTCTTC
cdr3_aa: CSVEENEQFF

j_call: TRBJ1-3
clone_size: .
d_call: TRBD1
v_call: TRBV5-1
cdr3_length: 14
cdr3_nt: TGCGCCAGCAGCTTACTGGGACAGGGAGACACCATATATTTT
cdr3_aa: CASSLLGQGDTIYF

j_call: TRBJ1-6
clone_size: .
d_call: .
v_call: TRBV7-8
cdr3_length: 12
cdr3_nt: TGTGCCAGCAGACCCTCCAATTCACCCCTCCACTTT
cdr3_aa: CASRPSNSPLHF

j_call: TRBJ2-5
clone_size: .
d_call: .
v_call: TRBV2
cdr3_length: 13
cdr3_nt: TGTGCCAGCAGCTCCCGGATCCAAGAGACCCAGTACTTC
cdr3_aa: CASSSRIQETQYF

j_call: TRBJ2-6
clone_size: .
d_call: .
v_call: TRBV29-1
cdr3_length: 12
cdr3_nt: TGCAGCGTAAACTCTGGGGCCAACGTCCTGACTTTC
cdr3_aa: CSVNSGANVLTF

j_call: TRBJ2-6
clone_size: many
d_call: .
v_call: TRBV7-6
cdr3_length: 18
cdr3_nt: TGTGCCAGCAGCTTGGGGGGACAGCCGGTTTCTGGGGCCAACGTCCTGACTTTC
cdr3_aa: CASSLGGQPVSGANVLTF

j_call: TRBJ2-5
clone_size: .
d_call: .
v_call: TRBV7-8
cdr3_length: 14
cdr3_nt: TGTGCCAGCACTCCCTCCATGGCGGGAGAGACCCAGTACTTC
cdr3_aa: CASTPSMAGETQYF

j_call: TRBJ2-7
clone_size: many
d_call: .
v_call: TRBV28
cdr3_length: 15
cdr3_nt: TGTGCCAGCAGCCCGACCTCAGAATTTGGGTACGAGCAGTACTTC
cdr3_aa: CASSPTSEFGYEQYF

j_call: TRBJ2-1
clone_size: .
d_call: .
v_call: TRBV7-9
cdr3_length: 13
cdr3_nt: TGTGCCAGCAGCTTGCCTGGGCGGGACCCAGAGTTCTTC
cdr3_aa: CASSLPGRDPEFF

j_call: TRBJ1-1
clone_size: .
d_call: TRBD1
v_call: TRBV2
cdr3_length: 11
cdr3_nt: TGTGCCAGCAGTTCGGACAGGGAAGCTTTCTTT
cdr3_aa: CASSSDREAFF

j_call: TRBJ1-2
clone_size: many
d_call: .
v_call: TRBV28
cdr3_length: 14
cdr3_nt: TGTGCCAGCAGTTTTGTTCAGGGAAGCTATGGCTACACCTTC
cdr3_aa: CASSFVQGSYGYTF

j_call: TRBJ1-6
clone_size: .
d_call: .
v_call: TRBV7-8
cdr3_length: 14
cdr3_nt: TGTGCCAGCAGCTTAGGCCCTTCCGCATCACCCCTCCACTTT
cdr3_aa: CASSLGPSASPLHF

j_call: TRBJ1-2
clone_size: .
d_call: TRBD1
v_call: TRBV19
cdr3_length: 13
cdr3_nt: TGTGCCAGTAGTATCGGGACAGATTATGGCTACACCTTC
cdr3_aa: CASSIGTDYGYTF

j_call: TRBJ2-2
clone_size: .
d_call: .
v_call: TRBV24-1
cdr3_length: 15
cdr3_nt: TGTGCCACCAGTGCAGGGGATTCGAACACCGGGGAGCTGTTTTTT
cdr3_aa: CATSAGDSNTGELFF

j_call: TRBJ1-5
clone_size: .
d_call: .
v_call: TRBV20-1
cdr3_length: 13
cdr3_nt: TGCAGTGCCCAGGGGTATAGCAATCAGCCCCAGCATTTT
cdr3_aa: CSAQGYSNQPQHF

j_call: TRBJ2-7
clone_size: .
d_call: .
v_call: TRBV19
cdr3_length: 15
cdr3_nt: TGTGCCAGTAGTATTGAGCGGACAGCGTCCTACGAGCAGTACTTC
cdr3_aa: CASSIERTASYEQYF

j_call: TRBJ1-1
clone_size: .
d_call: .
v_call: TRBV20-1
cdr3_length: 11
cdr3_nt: TGCAGTGCGCACGGACCCCCTGAAGCTTTCTTT
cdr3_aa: CSAHGPPEAFF

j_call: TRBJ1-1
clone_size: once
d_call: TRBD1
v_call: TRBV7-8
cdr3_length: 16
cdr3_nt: TGTGCCAGCAGCAAAAAAACCGGGACAGGGAACACTGAAGCTTTCTTT
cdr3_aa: CASSKKTGTGNTEAFF

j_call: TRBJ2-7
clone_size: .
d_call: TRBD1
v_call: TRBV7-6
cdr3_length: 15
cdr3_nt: TGTGCCAGCAGCTTAACGGACAGGGCCGGCTACGAGCAGTACTTC
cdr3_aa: CASSLTDRAGYEQYF

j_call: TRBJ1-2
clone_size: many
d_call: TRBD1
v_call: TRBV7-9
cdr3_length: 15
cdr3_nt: TGTGCCAGCAGCTACCCACAGGGGTTTAACTATGGCTACACCTTC
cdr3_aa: CASSYPQGFNYGYTF

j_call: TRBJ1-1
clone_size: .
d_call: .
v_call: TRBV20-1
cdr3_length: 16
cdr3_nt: TGCAGTGTTAGAGGTGGGACAAGGGGACCGAACACTGAAGCTTTCTTT
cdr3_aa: CSVRGGTRGPNTEAFF

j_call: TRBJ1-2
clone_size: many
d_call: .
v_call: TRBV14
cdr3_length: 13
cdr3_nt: TGTGCCAGCACTGCGGGGGCGAGAGGTGGCTACACCTTC
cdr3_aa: CASTAGARGGYTF

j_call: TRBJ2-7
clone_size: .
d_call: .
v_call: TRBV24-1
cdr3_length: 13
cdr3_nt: TGTGCCACCAGAAACGGCGGAGGGGACGAGCAGTACTTC
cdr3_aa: CATRNGGGDEQYF

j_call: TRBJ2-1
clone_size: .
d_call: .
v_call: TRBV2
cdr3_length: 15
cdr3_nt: TGTGCCAGTAGTATCTCGGCAAGCTCCTACAATGAGCAGTTCTTC
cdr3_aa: CASSISASSYNEQFF

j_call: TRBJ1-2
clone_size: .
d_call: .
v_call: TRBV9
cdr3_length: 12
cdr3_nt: TGTGCCAGCAGCGTAGCCTCCTATGGCTACACCTTC
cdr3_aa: CASSVASYGYTF

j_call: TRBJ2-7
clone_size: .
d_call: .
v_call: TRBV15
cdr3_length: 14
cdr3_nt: TGTGCCACCAGCAGAGCAGGGGTTGGCGACGAGCAGTACTTC
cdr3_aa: CATSRAGVGDEQYF

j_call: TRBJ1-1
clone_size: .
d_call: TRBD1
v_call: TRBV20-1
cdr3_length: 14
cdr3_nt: TGCAGTGCTGGGACAGGGGGGTACGGCACTGAAGCTTTCTTT
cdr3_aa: CSAGTGGYGTEAFF

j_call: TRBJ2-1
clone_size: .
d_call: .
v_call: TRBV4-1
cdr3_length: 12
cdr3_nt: TGCGCCAGCAGCCAAGATGGACGGGAGCAGTTCTTC
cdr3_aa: CASSQDGREQFF

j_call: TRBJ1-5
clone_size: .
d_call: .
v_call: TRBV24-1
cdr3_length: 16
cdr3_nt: TGTGCCACCAGTGATTTCGGAAGGCGGCTTTATCAGCCCCAGCATTTT
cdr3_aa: CATSDFGRRLYQPQHF

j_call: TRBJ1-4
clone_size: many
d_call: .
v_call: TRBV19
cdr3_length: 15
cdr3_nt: TGTGCCAGTAGTCCATCGGGGACCGGGAAAGAAAAACTGTTTTTT
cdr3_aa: CASSPSGTGKEKLFF

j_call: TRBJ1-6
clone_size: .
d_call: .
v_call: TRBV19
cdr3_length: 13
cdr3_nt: TGTGCCAGTGGGCCGACATTTAATTCACCCCTCCACTTT
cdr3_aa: CASGPTFNSPLHF

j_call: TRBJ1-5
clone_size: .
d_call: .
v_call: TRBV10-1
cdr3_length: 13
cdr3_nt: TGCGCCAGTAGCAGGGCAAGCAATCAGCCCCAGCATTTT
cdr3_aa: CASSRASNQPQHF

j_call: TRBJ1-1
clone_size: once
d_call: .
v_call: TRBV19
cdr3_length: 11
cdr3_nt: TGTGCCAGTAGTACGGGTACTGAAGCTTTCTTT
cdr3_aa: CASSTGTEAFF